This entry lists 27 T cell receptor beta chains sequenced from one sample in a study of blood T cell repertoires in COVID-19. The assay was immunoSEQ multiplex PCR, and TCRdb's table has in-frame clones only and misses some. The data hold about 35,000 clones, with about four fifths observed a single time. Sequenced input: peripheral blood. The receptors were sampled from a man aged 50-59 years with acute or convalescent COVID-19.

The chain combines TRBV19 with TRBJ2-4; D is possibly TRBD2 (5 bases). The CDR3 spans 14 residues. Trimming stripped 9 bases from V and 4 bases from J, with 16 bases between. Germline V gives CDR1 LNHDA, CDR2 SQIVND (reference sequence). CDR3: CASSNPGEKNIQYF. The CDR3 DNA sequence: TGTGCCAGCTCAAACCCCGGGGAGAAAAACATTCAGTACTTC. Drawing the rest from reference TRBV19 and TRBJ2-4, the complete variable domain is DGGITQSPKYLFRKEGQNVTLSCEQNLNHDAMYWYRQDPGQGLRLIYYSQIVNDFQKGDIAEGYSVSREKKESFPLTVTSAQKNPTAFYLCASSNPGEKNIQYFGAGTRLSVL.

The V call is TRBV11-1, the J call TRBJ1-1; perhaps TRBD1 as D (6 bases). The CDR3 is 14 amino acids. The germline V gene encodes CDR1 SGHAT and CDR2 FQDESV (reference sequence). The V end lost 2 bases, the J end lost 4 bases, and 11 bases lay between the germline ends. The CDR3 region is CASSLRSGATEAFF. The DNA of the CDR3 is TGTGCCAGCAGCTTACGGTCAGGGGCCACTGAAGCTTTCTTT.

The chain links TRBV18 to TRBJ2-3, with 11 bases fitting TRBD2. CDR1 and CDR2 (germline): KGHSH, LQKENI. The V and J ends lost 2 bases and 2 bases, in that order; junction bases with no gene match: 3. CDR3 size: 16 residues. The CDR3 nucleotides are TGTGCCAGCTCACCATTAGCGGGAGGGTCCACAGATACGCAGTATTTT. Its protein product is CASSPLAGGSTDTQYF.

The chain couples TRBV19 to TRBJ1-2, with D hard to call. The CDR3 sequence is 16 residues long. Germline-derived CDR1 and CDR2 are LNHDA and SQIVND (reference sequence). The V gene lost 1 base and the J gene lost 4 bases, with 16 bases spanning the gap. Written as DNA, the CDR3 is TGTGCCAGTAGTATAGCCACGGACGGAGGCTCCTATGGCTACACCTTC. Residues: CASSIATDGGSYGYTF.

The rearrangement joins TRBV29-1 to TRBJ2-7; 8 nucleotides agree with TRBD1. Trimming removed 7 bases from V and 5 bases from J; junction bases left unmatched: 10. Germline V CDR1 and CDR2: SQVTM, ANQGSEA. The CDR3 runs to 13 residues. The CDR3 here is CSGEGQGSHEQYF. The CDR3 region has the DNA TGCAGCGGAGAAGGACAGGGATCCCACGAGCAGTACTTC.

The genes are TRBV12-3 or TRBV12-4 and TRBJ1-1; unclear D gene. V was shortened by 4 bases and J by 4 bases, with 7 bases between the two germline ends. The CDR3 loop spans 12 amino acids. CDR3 residues: CASSSVRTEAFF. The CDR3, as DNA: TGTGCCAGCAGTTCGGTTCGCACTGAAGCTTTCTTT.

This clone was recorded once. The rearrangement uses TRBV2 and TRBJ1-6; tentatively, D is TRBD1 (5 bases). The germline CDR1 and CDR2 sequences are SNHLY and FYNNEI. This CDR3 region has 13 residues. The V gene lost 7 bases and the J gene lost 5 bases, with 9 bases spanning the gap. The CDR3 sequence is CASTQGDNSPLHF. CDR3 DNA sequence: TGTGCCAGCACCCAGGGCGATAATTCACCCCTCCACTTT.

The chain uses TRBV7-9 and TRBJ1-3; D unresolved. The CDR3 runs to 11 residues. Germline-derived CDR1 and CDR2 are SEHNR and FQNEAQ (reference sequence). Trimming removed 8 bases from V and 4 bases from J, with 6 bases in between. The CDR3 nucleotides read TGTGCCAGCGGGGAGGGAAACACCATATATTTT. Translation gives CASGEGNTIYF.

The gene calls are TRBV6-2 or TRBV6-3 and TRBJ2-5, with 10 bases that match TRBD2. The CDR3 covers 16 residues. V trimming: 0 bases; J trimming: 2 bases; junction bases outside the gene matches: 3. Germline CDR1 MNHEY, CDR2 SVGEGT. The CDR3 sequence is CASSYSRAGGQETQYF. Written as DNA, the CDR3 is TGTGCCAGCAGTTACTCCCGAGCGGGAGGGCAAGAGACCCAGTACTTC.

V usage is TRBV19 and J usage is TRBJ1-2; D perhaps matches TRBD1 (5 bases). V was cut by 3 bases and J by 4 bases, with 12 bases left in between. Germline V gives CDR1 LNHDA, CDR2 SQIVND (reference sequence). There are 14 residues in the CDR3. DNA for the CDR3: TGTGCCAGTAGTATCTCAGGGTCGGGCTATGGCTACACCTTC. Its translation is CASSISGSGYGYTF.

This clone was seen once. The chain employs TRBV20-1 and TRBJ1-5; 8 positions agree with TRBD1. The junction had 13 bases not matched to a gene; V was cut back by 3 bases and J by 0 bases. Germline CDR1 DFQATT, CDR2 SNEGSKA (reference sequence). The CDR3 totals 18 residues. The CDR3 region is CSASTPGQGLVSNQPQHF. CDR3 nucleotide sequence: TGCAGTGCTAGTACACCCGGACAGGGTCTGGTTAGCAATCAGCCCCAGCATTTT.

The J gene is TRBJ1-1, the V gene TRBV6-5, with D possibly TRBD1 on 5 matching bases. Germline V CDR1 and CDR2: MNHEY, SVGAGI. Deletions cut 5 bases from V and 0 bases from J, with 10 bases between. CDR3 length equals 14 residues. CDR3 in DNA: TGTGCCAGCAGTCGCCAGGACATGAACACTGAAGCTTTCTTT. This codes for CASSRQDMNTEAFF.

The rearrangement joins TRBV19 to TRBJ1-2; tentative D call: TRBD1 (5 bases). Deletions cut 1 base from V and 8 bases from J, with 11 bases between. The CDR3 covers 13 residues. CDR1 is LNHDA, CDR2 SQIVND, per germline (reference sequence). Here the CDR3 reads CASSIAGQEGYTF. The CDR3 bases are TGTGCCAGTAGTATAGCTGGACAAGAGGGCTACACCTTC. Full variable domain (missing parts from reference TRBV19 and TRBJ1-2): DGGITQSPKYLFRKEGQNVTLSCEQNLNHDAMYWYRQDPGQGLRLIYYSQIVNDFQKGDIAEGYSVSREKKESFPLTVTSAQKNPTAFYLCASSIAGQEGYTFGSGTRLTVV.

The CDR3 loop reads CASSVRWEANEQYF. DNA for the CDR3: TGTGCCAGCAGCGTACGATGGGAGGCCAACGAGCAGTACTTC. This rearrangement joins TRBV9 to TRBJ2-7; D is perhaps TRBD2 (6 bases). Trimming shortened V by 1 base and J by 5 bases, and 13 bases separated the two germline ends. The length of the CDR3 is 14 residues. CDR1 is SGDLS, CDR2 YYNGEE, per germline.

The V gene is TRBV19, the J gene TRBJ1-1, with D possibly matching TRBD1 (5 bases). With 2 bases removed from V and 1 base from J, the gap between germline ends came to 14 bases. The CDR3 is made up of 16 amino acids. From germline, CDR1 is LNHDA and CDR2 SQIVND (reference sequence). The CDR3 loop is CASSISRGSENTEAFF. DNA of the CDR3: TGTGCCAGTAGTATAAGCCGGGGGTCGGAGAACACTGAAGCTTTCTTT.

The chain is built from TRBV11-1 and TRBJ1-2, with D possibly TRBD1 on 6 matching bases. The V and J ends lost 5 bases and 3 bases respectively, with 16 bases between them. Per germline, CDR1 SGHAT and CDR2 FQDESV (reference sequence). The CDR3 runs 15 residues. The CDR3 nucleotides read TGTGCCAGCAGCGTTTCCGGACAGAACGACTATGGCTACACCTTC. Protein sequence: CASSVSGQNDYGYTF.

The CDR3 DNA reads as TGCGCCAGCAGCCTAGAAGGTGGAAAACTGTTTTTT. It translates to CASSLEGGKLFF. The chain carries TRBV5-1 and TRBJ1-4, with unresolved D. The CDR3 runs 12 residues. V lost 4 bases, J lost 10 bases, and 11 bases lay in between. Germline V gives CDR1 SGHRS, CDR2 YFSETQ. Full variable domain (rest looked up from reference TRBV5-1 and TRBJ1-4): KAGVTQTPRYLIKTRGQQVTLSCSPISGHRSVSWYQQTPGQGLQFLFEYFSETQRNKGNFPGRFSGRQFSNSRSEMNVSTLELGDSALYLCASSLEGGKLFFGSGTQLSVL.

J is TRBJ1-4 and V is TRBV20-1; a weak D match, TRBD1 (6 bases). CDR3 size: 11 residues. CDR1 is DFQATT, CDR2 SNEGSKA, per germline (reference sequence). Trimming stripped 5 bases from V and 11 bases from J, with 12 bases between. The CDR3 reads CSAFDRFKLFF. The CDR3 DNA reads TGCAGTGCTTTCGACAGGTTTAAACTGTTTTTT.

The J gene is TRBJ2-7, the V gene TRBV7-9, with D uncertain. This CDR3 has 13 amino acids. Germline V gene sequence: CDR1 SEHNR, CDR2 FQNEAQ (reference sequence). Trimming took off 5 bases at V and 7 bases at J, with 15 bases between the two ends. The CDR3 nucleotides are TGTGCCAGCAGCCACGGTACGGCGAGGGAGCAGTACTTC. As protein: CASSHGTAREQYF.

The chain links TRBV4-1 to TRBJ1-2; D may be TRBD1 (6 bases). This CDR3 is 14 amino acids long. V lost 5 bases and J lost 0, with 10 bases in between. Germline lookup yields CDR1 MGHRA and CDR2 YSYEKL. The CDR3 DNA reads TGCGCCAGCAGCTTTGGACAGTCTAACTATGGCTACACCTTC. Protein sequence: CASSFGQSNYGYTF.

This clone was seen a few times. The chain has TRBV7-3 and TRBJ2-5, with D possibly matching TRBD1 (5 bases). V was trimmed by 3 bases and J by 2 bases, leaving 7 bases between them. The CDR3 is 13 amino acids. Germline CDR1 is SGHTA and CDR2 is FQGTGA. This CDR3 is CASSFDRQETQYF. CDR3 coding DNA: TGTGCCAGCAGCTTTGACAGACAAGAGACCCAGTACTTC.

V gene TRBV5-6 combines with J gene TRBJ2-1; 9 positions agree with TRBD1. V shed 4 bases and J 6 bases; nucleotides not matched to a gene: 11. The germline gives CDR1 SGHDT, CDR2 YYEEEE. This CDR3 contains 16 residues. CDR3: CASSKPTGGFPNEQFF. The DNA for the CDR3 is TGTGCCAGCAGCAAACCGACAGGGGGGTTTCCCAATGAGCAGTTCTTC.

J is TRBJ2-2 and V is TRBV19; a possible D gene is TRBD2 (6 bases). Trimming stripped 9 bases from V and 2 bases from J, with 13 bases between. This CDR3 is 14 amino acids long. In germline, CDR1 is LNHDA, CDR2 SQIVND (reference sequence). CDR3 in amino acids: CASDVGRNTGELFF. CDR3 DNA sequence: TGTGCCAGCGATGTCGGGAGAAACACCGGGGAGCTGTTTTTT.

This sequence joins TRBV24-1 and TRBJ2-3; D is uncertain. The V end lost 5 bases, the J end lost 6 bases, and 11 bases lay between the germline ends. Germline CDR1 is KGHDR and CDR2 is SFDVKD. The CDR3 loop spans 13 amino acids. The CDR3 reads CATSAAVSDTQYF. The CDR3, as DNA: TGTGCCACCAGTGCGGCGGTCAGTGATACGCAGTATTTT.

This chain joins TRBV21-1 and TRBJ1-2; whether TRBD1, the table's D call, matches the DNA was not checked. TRBV21-1 is tagged as a pseudogene. This CDR3 has 13 amino acids. The CDR3 DNA sequence: TGTGCCAGCAGCAAAGCCAACAGTCCGGGCTACACCTTC. Protein sequence: CASSKANSPGYTF.

The chain joins TRBV10-3 to TRBJ1-6; no clear D. The CDR3 contains 13 residues. V was clipped by 4 bases and J by 6 bases, with 7 bases between them. Germline V gene lookup returns CDR1 ENHRY and CDR2 SYGVKD. The CDR3 DNA reads TGTGCCATCAGTGGAAACAGTAATTCACCCCTCCACTTT. Its translation is CAISGNSNSPLHF.

The rearrangement uses TRBV9 and TRBJ2-7; TRBD2 is a possible D gene (5 bases). The V gene's germline CDR1 is SGDLS and CDR2 YYNGEE. This CDR3 has 12 amino acids. V lost 3 bases, J lost 6 bases, and 10 bases lay in between. CDR3 sequence: CASSATEGEQYF. Written as DNA, the CDR3 is TGTGCCAGCAGCGCCACCGAGGGCGAGCAGTACTTC.